A single sample is the source of the 6 T cell receptor beta chains below, sequenced in a study of control samples from healthy donors and cancer patients. Sequencing was performed with immunoSEQ multiplex PCR; in TCRdb, only in-frame clones are kept and a portion is missing. The sample records about 100,000 clones, just over 90% being singletons. The sequenced sample was blood. Receptors were obtained from a man younger than 35 in good health.

In DNA, the CDR3 is TGTGCCACCTTGGGGCGGACAGGGGACTATGGCTACACCTTC. Translation: CATLGRTGDYGYTF. The chain is built from TRBV10-3 and TRBJ1-2; 9 bases are a match to TRBD1. The V gene end was trimmed by 10 bases and the J gene end by 3 bases; junction bases not matched to a gene: 9. The CDR3 is 14 amino acids. The germline V gene encodes CDR1 ENHRY and CDR2 SYGVKD.

The chain's CDR3 is CASTRYGAPLHF. The CDR3 nucleotides are TGTGCCAGCACCCGCTATGGTGCACCCCTCCACTTT. The chain carries TRBV27 and TRBJ1-6; D remains unclear. In germline, CDR1 is MNHEY, CDR2 SMNVEV (reference sequence). The germline V and J ends were trimmed by 7 bases and 11 bases, with 12 bases remaining between them. The CDR3 consists of 12 residues.

This clone has more than one count but fewer than ten. This chain links TRBV5-6 with TRBJ2-7; D not certain. Between the trimmed V and J ends, which lost 5 bases and 5 bases, there was a span of 20 bases. Germline CDR1 is SGHDT and CDR2 is YYEEEE. The CDR3 consists of 15 residues. The CDR3 reads CASRVRAVLPHEQYF. CDR3 bases: TGTGCCAGCAGAGTCCGAGCCGTCTTGCCCCACGAGCAGTACTTC. The full variable domain, its missing parts supplied by reference TRBV5-6 and TRBJ2-7, is DAGVTQSPTHLIKTRGQQVTLRCSPKSGHDTVSWYQQALGQGPQFIFQYYEEEERQRGNFPDRFSGHQFPNYSSELNVNALLLGDSALYLCASRVRAVLPHEQYFGPGTRLTVT.

V gene TRBV25-1 combines with J gene TRBJ1-1; a possible D gene is TRBD1 (5 bases). With 6 bases removed from V and 1 base from J, the gap between germline ends came to 6 bases. There are 12 residues in the CDR3. CDR1 is MGHDK and CDR2 is SYGVNS in the germline V gene. CDR3 region: CASRTGNTEAFF. CDR3 nucleotide sequence: TGTGCCAGCAGAACAGGGAACACTGAAGCTTTCTTT.

A remark on this clone: The junction and the germline gene differ at one end; a read error may be behind it. The gene calls are TRBV7-7 and TRBJ2-5; 8 nucleotides agree with TRBD2. Germline V gene data show CDR1 as SSHAT and CDR2 as FNYEAQ (reference sequence). This CDR3 spans 15 amino acids. CDR3 DNA sequence: TGTGCTAGCAGCCCAACAGGACGGGGGGGAGAGACCCAGTACTTC. It specifies CASSPTGRGGETQYF.

The gene calls are TRBV12-3 or TRBV12-4 and TRBJ1-5, with 7 bases lining up with TRBD1. The CDR3 covers 13 residues. The V segment lost 3 bases and the J segment 7 bases; nucleotides outside the gene matches: 3. The CDR3 is CASSFTGVQPQHF. CDR3 DNA: TGTGCCAGCAGTTTTACAGGGGTGCAGCCCCAGCATTTT.